A selection of T cell receptor beta chains follows, all from one sample in a study of graft-versus-host responses after intestinal transplantation. Assay: immunoSEQ multiplex PCR; the TCRdb copy retains only in-frame clones and omits some. The sample contains 20,000 or so clones, over 65% of which appear only once. The specimen comprised ileum tissue, sampled about 21 days after intestinal transplant. These receptors were obtained from a human patient who received an intestinal transplant, so some T cells may come from the graft donor. CDR3s include the opening cysteine and the closing phenylalanine or tryptophan. The D gene is left open where the match is weak. Clone size is not always given. Where it is, it says once, few, many or a class for expanded clones.

clone_size d_call j_call cdr3_length v_call cdr3_nt cdr3_aa
- - TRBJ2-1 16 TRBV13 TGTGCCAGCAGCCCGATTCGGGGACTGGACTACAATGAGCAGTTCTTC CASSPIRGLDYNEQFF
few TRBD1 TRBJ2-4 15 TRBV4-1 TGCGCCAGCAGCCAAGGCGACAGGGGCTCGGACATTCAGTACTTC CASSQGDRGSDIQYF
few - TRBJ1-3 15 TRBV6-1 TGTGCCAGCAGTGAAGCCAGCCAGGGAGGAAACACCATATATTTT CASSEASQGGNTIYF
- - TRBJ2-2 19 TRBV9 TGTGCCAGCAGCGTAGTCTTCGAAGGCGGACTTATCACCACCGGGGAGCTGTTTTTT CASSVVFEGGLITTGELFF
- - TRBJ1-4 22 TRBV18 TGTGCCAGCTCACCAAGTCCCTCTTTTTGGGTTACAATACAGCGGGGTAATGAAAAACTGTTTTTT CASSPSPSFWVTIQRGNEKLFF
- TRBD1 TRBJ2-7 13 TRBV25-1 TGTGCCAGCAACCCAACAGGGGGCTACGAGCAGTACTTC CASNPTGGYEQYF
- TRBD1 TRBJ1-6 14 TRBV2 TGTGCCAGCAGTTCGGACAGGGGTCGCTCACCCCTCCACTTT CASSSDRGRSPLHF
once - TRBJ2-2 13 TRBV5-1 TGCGCCAGCAGCCGCACAGGGTTGGGGGAGCTGTTTTTT CASSRTGLGELFF
- - TRBJ2-4 15 TRBV6-5 TGTGCCAGCAGCCCGGATCGAGGGGCCAAAAACATTCAGTACTTC CASSPDRGAKNIQYF
few - TRBJ1-3 14 TRBV7-6 TGTGCCAGCAGCTTGGGGGGGGCTGGAAACACCATATATTTT CASSLGGAGNTIYF
- TRBD2 TRBJ2-1 16 TRBV4-1 TGCGCCAGCAGCCAGATAGCGGGAGTTTTCTGGGGTGAGCAGTTCTTC CASSQIAGVFWGEQFF
- TRBD2 TRBJ2-3 16 TRBV10-3 TGTGCCATCAGTGATTCGCTAGCGGGAGGCCTTGGTACGCAGTATTTT CAISDSLAGGLGTQYF
- TRBD1 TRBJ1-2 14 TRBV2 TGTGCCAGCAGTCAGGACAGGTTCAACTATGGCTACACCTTC CASSQDRFNYGYTF
large - TRBJ1-2 14 TRBV4-1 TGCGCCAGCAGCCAAAGTCCAGGAAACTATGGCTACACCTTC CASSQSPGNYGYTF
- - TRBJ2-1 13 TRBV7-8 TGTGCCAGCAGCTCGGGACTGGCCCATGAGCAGTTCTTC CASSSGLAHEQFF
once - TRBJ1-2 15 TRBV5-4 TGTGCCAGCAGCTTGGATCCCGCAGACATCTATGGCTACACCTTC CASSLDPADIYGYTF
- - TRBJ2-7 15 TRBV4-1 TGCGCCAGCAGCCAAGACACAAGAAAATCCTACGAGCAGTACTTC CASSQDTRKSYEQYF
- - TRBJ2-5 14 TRBV7-9 TGTGCCAGCAGCTTAGCCTACTATATAGAGACCCAGTACTTC CASSLAYYIETQYF
- - TRBJ1-2 15 TRBV5-4 TGTGCCAGCAGCTTGTTCCCAGGCGGGAACTATGGCTACACCTTC CASSLFPGGNYGYTF
- TRBD1 TRBJ2-7 13 TRBV4-1 TGCGCCAGCAGCTGGGACAGGGGCTACGAGCAGTACTTC CASSWDRGYEQYF
- TRBD2 TRBJ2-1 15 TRBV6-5 TGTGCCAGCAGGACCGGGACTAGTTCCTACAATGAGCAGTTCTTC CASRTGTSSYNEQFF
- - TRBJ1-2 13 TRBV2 TGTGCCAGCGGGCCACAGGGAAGGAGTGGCTACACCTTC CASGPQGRSGYTF
- - TRBJ2-7 13 TRBV6-5 TGTGCCAGCCGTCCCTGGGGACTGGGCGAGCAGTACTTC CASRPWGLGEQYF
- - TRBJ2-3 14 TRBV4-2 TGTGCCAGCAGCCCCCAATATACTACAGATACGCAGTATTTT CASSPQYTTDTQYF
- TRBD1 TRBJ1-5 15 TRBV4-2 TGTGCCAGCAGCCGCAGGGACAGCCCCAATCAGCCCCAGCATTTT CASSRRDSPNQPQHF
- - TRBJ1-2 16 TRBV4-3 TGCGCCAGCAGCCAAGCGGCAGGGGCAAGGTTATTTGGCTACACCTTC CASSQAAGARLFGYTF
- - TRBJ1-2 13 TRBV5-4 TGTGCCAGCAGCGTGGACGGTAACTATGGCTACACCTTC CASSVDGNYGYTF
- - TRBJ2-7 12 TRBV27 TGTGCCAGCAGTTTGTCGGGCTACGAGCAGTACTTC CASSLSGYEQYF
- TRBD2 TRBJ2-1 16 TRBV5-1 TGCGCCAGCAGCTCACTGGTAGCGGGGCCCTCTTGGGAGCAGTTCTTC CASSSLVAGPSWEQFF
few - TRBJ2-7 14 TRBV5-4 TGTGCCAGCAGGGAACGCGGGGCGGCCTACGAGCAGTACTTC CASRERGAAYEQYF
- - TRBJ2-7 14 TRBV9 TGTGCCAGCAGCCGGACTTGGAGCTCCTACGAGCAGTACTTC CASSRTWSSYEQYF
few TRBD2 TRBJ2-1 16 TRBV4-1 TGCGCCAGCAGCCAAGCTGCTAGCGGCCCGCCCAATGAGCAGTTCTTC CASSQAASGPPNEQFF
- - TRBJ2-7 15 TRBV6-1 TGTGCCAGCAGCACGAAGTGGACAGTGACCTACGAGCAGTACTTC CASSTKWTVTYEQYF
- - TRBJ1-2 14 TRBV9 TGTGCCAGCAGCTTCGGGATCGCTAACTATGGCTACACCTTC CASSFGIANYGYTF
- - TRBJ2-2 14 TRBV7-2 TGTGCCAGCAGCCGGGACTTGAACACCGGGGAGCTGTTTTTT CASSRDLNTGELFF
few TRBD2 TRBJ2-1 13 TRBV19 TGTGCCAGCGGGACTAGCGGTTTAAATGAGCAGTTCTTC CASGTSGLNEQFF
- TRBD1 TRBJ2-7 14 TRBV15 TGTGCCACCAGCACGCCCGGGACAGCCACCGAGCAGTACTTC CATSTPGTATEQYF
- TRBD1 TRBJ2-7 15 TRBV9 TGTGCCAGCAGCCCCGCGGGACAGGGGCCTTACGAGCAGTACTTC CASSPAGQGPYEQYF
- TRBD2 TRBJ2-7 15 TRBV27 TGTGCCAGCACCCCGTCGTGGGGGGGGAGCTACGAGCAGTACTTC CASTPSWGGSYEQYF
- TRBD2 TRBJ2-1 16 TRBV5-1 TGCGCCAGCAGCTTGTGGGGGACTAGCGGGATCTATGAGCAGTTCTTC CASSLWGTSGIYEQFF
- - TRBJ2-5 13 TRBV29-1 TGCAGCGTTGGGTGGGTGGGGGCGGAGACCCAGTACTTC CSVGWVGAETQYF
- - TRBJ2-6 15 TRBV7-9 TGTGCCAGCAGACCCAGGGGACCCGGGGCCAACGTCCTGACTTTC CASRPRGPGANVLTF
- TRBD1 TRBJ2-2 15 TRBV13 TGTGCCAGCAGCCCTTGGACAGGGGGCATGGGGGAGCTGTTTTTT CASSPWTGGMGELFF
- TRBD1 TRBJ1-1 15 TRBV28 TGTGCCAGCAGTTTAGTAGACAGACAGGGGGCAACAGCTTTCTTT CASSLVDRQGATAFF
- TRBD1 TRBJ2-7 15 TRBV6-5 TGTGCCAGCAGTTACTACCAGGGGGTCGGTAACGAGCAGTACTTC CASSYYQGVGNEQYF
- - TRBJ1-2 13 TRBV2 TGTGCCACCCAGGGTGGACGGATCTATGGCTACACCTTC CATQGGRIYGYTF
- - TRBJ2-1 14 TRBV6-4 TGTGCCAGCAGTCCCTCGGCGGAGATCAATGAGCAGTTCTTC CASSPSAEINEQFF
- - TRBJ2-7 16 TRBV9 TGTGCCAGCAGCGTAGGAGGGGGAACTAGGTTAGGCGAGCAGTACTTC CASSVGGGTRLGEQYF
once - TRBJ1-2 13 TRBV5-3 TGTGCCACCCTACGGAGGGTTGACTATGGCTACACCTTC CATLRRVDYGYTF
- TRBD2 TRBJ2-7 17 TRBV15 TGTGCCACCAGCAAACCTCCGAGACTAGCGGGTTCCTACGAGCAGTACTTC CATSKPPRLAGSYEQYF
- TRBD1 TRBJ1-4 12 TRBV30 TGTGCCTGGAGTGGGGACAGTGAAAAACTGTTTTTT CAWSGDSEKLFF
- TRBD1 TRBJ2-7 14 TRBV6-5 TGTGCCAGCAGTTTAACAACAGGGGCTTACGAGCAGTACTTC CASSLTTGAYEQYF
- - TRBJ2-5 11 TRBV11-2 TGTGCCAGCAGCTTTCTGGAGACCCAGTACTTC CASSFLETQYF
- - TRBJ2-1 14 TRBV4-3 TGCGCCAGCAGCCAGTACCTACTAGGCCCTGAGCAGTTCTTC CASSQYLLGPEQFF
- - TRBJ2-1 18 TRBV4-2 TGTGCCAGCAGCCAAGTCTATACTTACAGTGAACCCTACAATGAGCAGTTCTTC CASSQVYTYSEPYNEQFF